The following is a T cell receptor beta chain sequence with its context. The germline V and J ends were trimmed by 6 bases and 3 bases, with 9 bases remaining between them. The CDR3 totals 12 residues. Germline loops: CDR1 MDHEN, CDR2 SYDVKM. This specimen comes from a study of blood T cell repertoires in COVID-19. Individuals drawn from 24 US areas were about 18 to 90 years old. The method was immunoSEQ multiplex PCR; TCRdb's version includes in-frame clones alone and lacks a portion of them. In the table there are under 200,000 clones, 82% of which are singletons. The clonotype was recovered from a middle-aged man who had recovered from COVID-19. V usage is TRBV28 and J usage is TRBJ2-7; D is unclear. The specimen was PBMCs or T cells enriched from blood (not recorded which). For the CDR3, the DNA is TGTGCCAGCAGCCCGGTTCGCTACGAGCAGTACTTC. Translated: CASSPVRYEQYF.